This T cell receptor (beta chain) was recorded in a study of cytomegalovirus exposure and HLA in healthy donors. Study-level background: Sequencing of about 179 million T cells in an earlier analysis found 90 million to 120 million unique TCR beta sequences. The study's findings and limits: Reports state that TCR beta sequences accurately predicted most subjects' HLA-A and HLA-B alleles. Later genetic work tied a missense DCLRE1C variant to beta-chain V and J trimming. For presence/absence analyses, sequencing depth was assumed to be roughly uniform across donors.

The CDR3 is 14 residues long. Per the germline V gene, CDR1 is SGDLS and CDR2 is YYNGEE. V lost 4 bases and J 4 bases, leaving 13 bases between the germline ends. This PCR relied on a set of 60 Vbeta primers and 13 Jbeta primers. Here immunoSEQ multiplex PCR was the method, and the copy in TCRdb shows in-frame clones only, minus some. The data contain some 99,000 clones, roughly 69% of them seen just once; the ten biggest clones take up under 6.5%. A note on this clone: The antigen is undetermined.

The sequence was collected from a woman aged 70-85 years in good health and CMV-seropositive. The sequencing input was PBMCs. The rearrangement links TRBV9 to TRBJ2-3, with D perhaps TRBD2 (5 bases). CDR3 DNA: TGTGCCAGCAGCCGAAAAGGGAGTGCAGATACGCAGTATTTT. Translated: CASSRKGSADTQYF.